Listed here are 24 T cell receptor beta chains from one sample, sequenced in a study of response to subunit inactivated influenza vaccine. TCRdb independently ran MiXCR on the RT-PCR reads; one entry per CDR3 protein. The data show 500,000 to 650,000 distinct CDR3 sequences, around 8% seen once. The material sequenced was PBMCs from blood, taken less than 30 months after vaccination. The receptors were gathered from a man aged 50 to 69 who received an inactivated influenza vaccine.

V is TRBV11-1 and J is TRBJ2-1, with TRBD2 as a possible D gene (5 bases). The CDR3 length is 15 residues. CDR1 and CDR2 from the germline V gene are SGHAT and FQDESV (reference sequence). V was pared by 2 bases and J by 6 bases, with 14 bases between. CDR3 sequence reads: CASSLSDARGNEQFF. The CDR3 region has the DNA TGTGCCAGCAGCTTATCGGACGCTCGGGGCAATGAGCAGTTCTTC.

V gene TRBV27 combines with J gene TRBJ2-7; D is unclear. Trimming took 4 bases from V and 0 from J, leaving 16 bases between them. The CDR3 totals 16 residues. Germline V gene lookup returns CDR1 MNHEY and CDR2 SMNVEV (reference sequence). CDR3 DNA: TGTGCCAGCAGTTCCCTTCTCTCGCCGAGCTCCTACGAGCAGTACTTC. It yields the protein CASSSLLSPSSYEQYF.

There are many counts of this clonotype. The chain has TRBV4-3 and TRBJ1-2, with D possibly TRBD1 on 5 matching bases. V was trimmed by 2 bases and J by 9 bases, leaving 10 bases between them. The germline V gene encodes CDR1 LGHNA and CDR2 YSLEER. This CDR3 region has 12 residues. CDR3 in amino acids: CASSQQGGSYTF. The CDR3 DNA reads TGCGCCAGCAGCCAACAGGGTGGAAGCTACACCTTC.

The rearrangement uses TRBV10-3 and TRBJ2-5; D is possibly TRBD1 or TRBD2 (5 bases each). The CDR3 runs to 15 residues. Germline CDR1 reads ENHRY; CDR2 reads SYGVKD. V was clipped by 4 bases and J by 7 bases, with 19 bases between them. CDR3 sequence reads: CAISGAGDPPGTQYF. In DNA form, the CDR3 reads TGTGCCATCAGTGGTGCTGGGGACCCTCCGGGGACCCAGTACTTC.

Here the CDR3 DNA reads TGCAGTGCTAGAGATTTGGGGTTGCCGGCCAAAAACATTCAGTACTTC. It is translated as CSARDLGLPAKNIQYF. The gene calls are TRBV20-1 and TRBJ2-4; D is unresolved. The germline V gene has CDR1 DFQATT and CDR2 SNEGSKA (reference sequence). V lost 0 bases, J lost 1 base, and 13 bases lay in between. The CDR3 sequence is 16 residues long.

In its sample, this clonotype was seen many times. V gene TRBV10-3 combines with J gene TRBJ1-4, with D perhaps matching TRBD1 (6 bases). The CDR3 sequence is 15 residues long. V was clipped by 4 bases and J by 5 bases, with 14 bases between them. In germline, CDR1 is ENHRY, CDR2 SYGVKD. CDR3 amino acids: CAISARGQPNEKLFF. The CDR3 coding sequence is TGTGCCATCAGTGCAAGAGGACAGCCGAATGAAAAACTGTTTTTT.

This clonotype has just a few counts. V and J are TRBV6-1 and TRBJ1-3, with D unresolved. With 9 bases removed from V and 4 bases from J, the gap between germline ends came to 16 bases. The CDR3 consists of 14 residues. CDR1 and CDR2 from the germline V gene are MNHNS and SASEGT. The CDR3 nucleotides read TGTGCCAGTTCTCGGGCGCGAGGAGGAAACACCATATATTTT. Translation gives CASSRARGGNTIYF.

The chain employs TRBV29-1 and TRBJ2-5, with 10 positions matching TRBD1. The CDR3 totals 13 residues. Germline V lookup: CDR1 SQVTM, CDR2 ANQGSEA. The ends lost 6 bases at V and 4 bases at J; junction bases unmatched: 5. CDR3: CSVRQGAAETQYF. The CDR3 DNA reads TGCAGCGTCAGACAGGGGGCCGCAGAGACCCAGTACTTC.

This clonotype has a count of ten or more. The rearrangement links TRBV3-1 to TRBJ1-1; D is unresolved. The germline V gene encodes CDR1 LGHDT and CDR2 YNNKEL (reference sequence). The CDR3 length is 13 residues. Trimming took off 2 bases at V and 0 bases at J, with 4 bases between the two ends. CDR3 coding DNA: TGTGCCAGCAGCCAAAATCTGAACACTGAAGCTTTCTTT. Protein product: CASSQNLNTEAFF.

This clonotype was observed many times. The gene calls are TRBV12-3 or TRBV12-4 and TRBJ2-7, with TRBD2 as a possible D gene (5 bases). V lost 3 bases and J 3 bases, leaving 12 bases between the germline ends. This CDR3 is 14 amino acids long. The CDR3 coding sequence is TGTGCCAGCAGTTTCGGCGGGTCGAACTACGAGCAGTACTTC. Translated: CASSFGGSNYEQYF.

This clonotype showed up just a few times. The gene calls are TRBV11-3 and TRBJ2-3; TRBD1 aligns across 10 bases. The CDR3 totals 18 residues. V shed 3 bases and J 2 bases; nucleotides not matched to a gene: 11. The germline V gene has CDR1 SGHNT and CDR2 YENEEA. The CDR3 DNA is TGTGCCAGCAGCTTTCTGGGACAGGGGCGGAAATTCACAGATACGCAGTATTTT. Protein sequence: CASSFLGQGRKFTDTQYF.

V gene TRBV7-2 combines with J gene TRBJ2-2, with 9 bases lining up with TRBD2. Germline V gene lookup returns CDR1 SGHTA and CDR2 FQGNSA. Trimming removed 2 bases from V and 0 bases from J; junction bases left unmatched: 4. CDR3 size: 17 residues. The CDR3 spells CASSLWASGTNTGELFF. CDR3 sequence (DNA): TGTGCCAGCAGCTTATGGGCTAGCGGGACGAACACCGGGGAGCTGTTTTTT.

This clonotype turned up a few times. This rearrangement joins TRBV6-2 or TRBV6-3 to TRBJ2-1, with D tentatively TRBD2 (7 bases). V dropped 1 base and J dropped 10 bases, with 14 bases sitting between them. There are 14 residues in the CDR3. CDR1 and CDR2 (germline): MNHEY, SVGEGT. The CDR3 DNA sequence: TGTGCCAGCAGTTACTGGGGGGGCTCAGAAGAGCAGTTCTTC. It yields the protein CASSYWGGSEEQFF.

CDR3 coding DNA: TGTGCCAGCAGCTCGGGACAGGGGAGAGGCTACACCTTC. Residues: CASSSGQGRGYTF. The V and J genes are TRBV7-2 and TRBJ1-2; 10 bases match TRBD1. Unmatched junction bases numbered 4, after V lost 4 bases and J lost 8 bases. This CDR3 comprises 13 residues. Germline V gene sequence: CDR1 SGHTA, CDR2 FQGNSA.

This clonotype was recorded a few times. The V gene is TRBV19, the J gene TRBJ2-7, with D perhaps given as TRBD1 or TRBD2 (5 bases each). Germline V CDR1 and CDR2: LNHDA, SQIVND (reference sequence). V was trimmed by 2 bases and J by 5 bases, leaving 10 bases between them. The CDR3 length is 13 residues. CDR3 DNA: TGTGCCAGTAGTATATGGGACGTAAACGAGCAGTACTTC. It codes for CASSIWDVNEQYF.

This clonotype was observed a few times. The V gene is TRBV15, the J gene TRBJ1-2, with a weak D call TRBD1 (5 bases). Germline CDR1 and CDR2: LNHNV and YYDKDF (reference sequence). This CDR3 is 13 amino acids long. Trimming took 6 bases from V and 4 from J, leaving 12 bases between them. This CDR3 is CATRGDLGYGYTF. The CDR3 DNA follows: TGTGCCACCAGGGGGGACCTCGGCTATGGCTACACCTTC.

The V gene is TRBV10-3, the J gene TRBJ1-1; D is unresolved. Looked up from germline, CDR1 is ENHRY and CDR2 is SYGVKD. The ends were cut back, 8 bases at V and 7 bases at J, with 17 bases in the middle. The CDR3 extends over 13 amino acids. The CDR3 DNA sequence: TGTGCCATCTCTTTGGGGTCATCAGGTGAAGCTTTCTTT. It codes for CAISLGSSGEAFF.

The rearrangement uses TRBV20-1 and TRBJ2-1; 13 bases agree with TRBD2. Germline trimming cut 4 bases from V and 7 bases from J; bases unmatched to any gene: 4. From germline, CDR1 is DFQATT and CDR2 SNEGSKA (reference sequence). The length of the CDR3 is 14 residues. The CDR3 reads CSATRTSGGNEQFF. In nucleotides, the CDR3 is TGCAGTGCTACGAGGACTAGCGGGGGAAATGAGCAGTTCTTC.

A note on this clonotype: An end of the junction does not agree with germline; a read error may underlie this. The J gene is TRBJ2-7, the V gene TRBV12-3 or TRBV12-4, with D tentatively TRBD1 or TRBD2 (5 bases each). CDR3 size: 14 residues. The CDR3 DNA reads TGTGCCAGCGGTTTCGAAACCCGAGGGGCTCGGCAGTACTTC. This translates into CASGFETRGARQYF.

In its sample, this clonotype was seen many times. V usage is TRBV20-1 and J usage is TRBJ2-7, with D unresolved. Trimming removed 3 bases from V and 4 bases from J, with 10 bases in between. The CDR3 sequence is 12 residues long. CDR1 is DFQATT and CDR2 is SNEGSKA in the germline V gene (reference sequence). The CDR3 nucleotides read TGCAGTGCTAGTATCCTAGAATACGAGCAGTACTTC. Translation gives CSASILEYEQYF.

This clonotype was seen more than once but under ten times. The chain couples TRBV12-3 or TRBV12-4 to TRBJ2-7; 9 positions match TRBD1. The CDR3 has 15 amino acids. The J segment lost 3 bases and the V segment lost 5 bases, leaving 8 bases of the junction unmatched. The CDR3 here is CASSPRQGEGYEQYF. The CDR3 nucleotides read TGTGCCAGCAGTCCAAGACAGGGGGAGGGCTACGAGCAGTACTTC.

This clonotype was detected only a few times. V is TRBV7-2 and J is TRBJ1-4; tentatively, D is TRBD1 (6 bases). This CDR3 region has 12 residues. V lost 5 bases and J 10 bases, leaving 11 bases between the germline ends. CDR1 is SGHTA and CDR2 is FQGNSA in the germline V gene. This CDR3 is CASSSDRIKLFF. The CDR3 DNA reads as TGTGCCAGCAGCAGTGACAGGATAAAACTGTTTTTT.

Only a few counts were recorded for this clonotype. The CDR3 bases are TGCAGTGCTAGGGACGTGATGGGGGCCAACGTCCTGACTTTC. The encoded protein is CSARDVMGANVLTF. The rearrangement joins TRBV20-1 to TRBJ2-6; D unresolved. Trimming stripped 3 bases from V and 4 bases from J, with 10 bases between. Germline CDR1 and CDR2: DFQATT and SNEGSKA (reference sequence). The CDR3 runs 14 residues.

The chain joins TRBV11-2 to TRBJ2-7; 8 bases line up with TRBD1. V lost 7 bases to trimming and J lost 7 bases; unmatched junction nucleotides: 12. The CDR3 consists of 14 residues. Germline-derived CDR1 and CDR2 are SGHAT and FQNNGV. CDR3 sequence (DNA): TGTGCCAGCAACAAACTGACAGGGGCTGGGGAGCAGTACTTC. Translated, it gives CASNKLTGAGEQYF.